This T cell receptor beta chain was sequenced during a study of T cells after yellow fever vaccination. In the study overall: Preparation of the low-cell-number fractions used SMART-Seq v4 Ultra Low Input. Study-wide results and caveats: Primary-vaccination clones mostly resurfaced post-booster (under 98% CD4, just under 90% CD8). Researchers cautioned that FACS-sorted repertoires could harbor abundant clonotypes contaminating from the bulk population.

This clonotype has a count of ten or more. The target antigen is unknown. 5'RACE template switching generated TCR cDNA, adding a universal primer site and UMIs. TCRdb recomputed calls from the 5' RACE reads with MiXCR, one row per CDR3 protein. The sample contains some 340,000 distinct CDR3 sequences, over 3.5% of which appear only once. The CDR3 is 14 amino acids. Deletions cut 5 bases from V and 0 bases from J, with 11 bases between. The germline V gene encodes CDR1 SGHTA and CDR2 FQGNSA. The chain employs TRBV7-2 and TRBJ2-7; D is undetermined. This receptor was obtained from a man younger than 35 who received the YFV17D yellow fever vaccine. The material was PBMCs, obtained 5 days after the yellow fever booster vaccination. CDR3 nucleotides: TGTGCCAGCAGCCCAGGTTATAGCTCCTACGAGCAGTACTTC. This sequence encodes CASSPGYSSYEQYF.